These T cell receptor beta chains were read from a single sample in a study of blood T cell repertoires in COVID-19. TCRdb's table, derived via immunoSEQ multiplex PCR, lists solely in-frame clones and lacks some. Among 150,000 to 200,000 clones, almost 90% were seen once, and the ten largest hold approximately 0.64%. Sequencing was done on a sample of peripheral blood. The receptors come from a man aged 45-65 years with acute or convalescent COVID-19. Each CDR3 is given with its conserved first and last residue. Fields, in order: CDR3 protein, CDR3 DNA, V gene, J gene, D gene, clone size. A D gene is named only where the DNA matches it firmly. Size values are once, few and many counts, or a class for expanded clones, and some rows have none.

CDR3 protein: CASSLQGARNQPQHF; CDR3 DNA: TGCGCCAGCAGCTTACAGGGGGCGCGCAATCAGCCCCAGCATTTT; V gene: TRBV5-1; J gene: TRBJ1-5; D gene: TRBD1; clone size: few
CDR3 protein: CASSLPWGGPNSPLHF; CDR3 DNA: TGTGCCAGCAGTTTACCTTGGGGGGGCCCCAATTCACCCCTCCACTTT; V gene: TRBV28; J gene: TRBJ1-6; D gene: NA; clone size: NA
CDR3 protein: CASRTPGQEYNEQFF; CDR3 DNA: TGTGCCAGCAGGACTCCGGGACAAGAGTACAATGAGCAGTTCTTC; V gene: TRBV6-5; J gene: TRBJ2-1; D gene: NA; clone size: NA
CDR3 protein: CASSMGVSGANVLTF; CDR3 DNA: TGTGCCAGTAGTATGGGAGTCTCTGGGGCCAACGTCCTGACTTTC; V gene: TRBV19; J gene: TRBJ2-6; D gene: NA; clone size: once
CDR3 protein: CASTQQPYQPQHF; CDR3 DNA: TGTGCCAGCACCCAACAACCCTATCAGCCCCAGCATTTT; V gene: TRBV6-5; J gene: TRBJ1-5; D gene: NA; clone size: NA
CDR3 protein: CASSSTGYGYTF; CDR3 DNA: TGTGCCAGCAGTTCGACAGGGTATGGCTACACCTTC; V gene: TRBV28; J gene: TRBJ1-2; D gene: TRBD1; clone size: NA
CDR3 protein: CASSVADRGQVRYGYTF; CDR3 DNA: TGTGCCAGCAGCGTAGCGGACAGGGGGCAAGTTAGGTATGGCTACACCTTC; V gene: TRBV9; J gene: TRBJ1-2; D gene: TRBD1; clone size: NA
CDR3 protein: CASSSIAGGPHYTSTDTQYF; CDR3 DNA: TGTGCCAGCAGTTCAATAGCGGGGGGACCCCATTATACTAGCACAGATACGCAGTATTTT; V gene: TRBV28; J gene: TRBJ2-3; D gene: TRBD2; clone size: NA
CDR3 protein: CAIQAGWTGELFF; CDR3 DNA: TGTGCCATCCAAGCGGGTTGGACCGGGGAGCTGTTTTTT; V gene: TRBV28; J gene: TRBJ2-2; D gene: NA; clone size: once
CDR3 protein: CASSLWDRGPLSDTQYF; CDR3 DNA: TGTGCCAGCAGTTTATGGGACAGGGGGCCCCTATCAGATACGCAGTATTTT; V gene: TRBV28; J gene: TRBJ2-3; D gene: TRBD1; clone size: NA
CDR3 protein: CASSSSLAASHNEQFF; CDR3 DNA: TGTGCCAGCAGTTCGTCTCTAGCGGCCTCACACAATGAGCAGTTCTTC; V gene: TRBV27; J gene: TRBJ2-1; D gene: TRBD2; clone size: NA
CDR3 protein: CASSWGQLRTQYF; CDR3 DNA: TGTGCCAGCAGTTGGGGACAGCTCAGGACCCAGTACTTC; V gene: TRBV28; J gene: TRBJ2-5; D gene: TRBD1; clone size: once
CDR3 protein: CASSLVLAGGRQETQYF; CDR3 DNA: TGTGCCAGCAGCTTAGTGCTAGCGGGGGGGCGCCAAGAGACCCAGTACTTC; V gene: TRBV7-2; J gene: TRBJ2-5; D gene: TRBD2; clone size: NA
CDR3 protein: CASSYGDSRNTGELFF; CDR3 DNA: TGTGCCAGCTCATACGGGGACAGCCGGAACACCGGGGAGCTGTTTTTT; V gene: TRBV18; J gene: TRBJ2-2; D gene: TRBD1; clone size: few
CDR3 protein: CASSSGTAGANVLTF; CDR3 DNA: TGTGCCAGCAGCTCGGGGACAGCTGGGGCCAACGTCCTGACTTTC; V gene: TRBV9; J gene: TRBJ2-6; D gene: TRBD1; clone size: NA
CDR3 protein: CASSPPSWASGSNTGELFF; CDR3 DNA: TGTGCCAGCTCACCACCGAGCTGGGCTAGCGGTTCGAACACCGGGGAGCTGTTTTTT; V gene: TRBV18; J gene: TRBJ2-2; D gene: TRBD2; clone size: NA
CDR3 protein: CASGGGSYNEQFF; CDR3 DNA: TGCGCCTCCGGTGGGGGGAGCTACAATGAGCAGTTCTTC; V gene: TRBV5-1; J gene: TRBJ2-1; D gene: NA; clone size: NA
CDR3 protein: CASSLGLQDYGYTF; CDR3 DNA: TGTGCCAGCAGTTTAGGCTTACAGGACTATGGCTACACCTTC; V gene: TRBV28; J gene: TRBJ1-2; D gene: NA; clone size: NA
CDR3 protein: CASSKAGSGNTIYF; CDR3 DNA: TGTGCCAGTAGTAAAGCCGGCTCTGGAAACACCATATATTTT; V gene: TRBV19; J gene: TRBJ1-3; D gene: NA; clone size: NA
CDR3 protein: CASRARDRGDTIYF; CDR3 DNA: TGTGCCAGCAGAGCCCGGGACAGGGGAGACACCATATATTTT; V gene: TRBV6-5; J gene: TRBJ1-3; D gene: TRBD1; clone size: NA
CDR3 protein: CATSGQNRGPGNTIYF; CDR3 DNA: TGTGCCACCAGCGGACAAAACAGGGGGCCTGGAAACACCATATATTTT; V gene: TRBV15; J gene: TRBJ1-3; D gene: TRBD1; clone size: NA
CDR3 protein: CASSSTGDGSPLHF; CDR3 DNA: TGTGCCAGCAGCTCGACAGGGGATGGATCACCCCTCCACTTT; V gene: TRBV11-3; J gene: TRBJ1-6; D gene: TRBD1; clone size: few
CDR3 protein: CASSYPGGDTDTQYF; CDR3 DNA: TGCGCCAGCAGCTATCCGGGGGGGGACACAGATACGCAGTATTTT; V gene: TRBV5-1; J gene: TRBJ2-3; D gene: TRBD2; clone size: NA
CDR3 protein: CASTRLNTGELFF; CDR3 DNA: TGTGCCAGCACCCGACTTAACACCGGGGAGCTGTTTTTT; V gene: TRBV7-9; J gene: TRBJ2-2; D gene: NA; clone size: NA
CDR3 protein: CSVGDSLYQPQHF; CDR3 DNA: TGCAGCGTTGGAGACTCTCTCTATCAGCCCCAGCATTTT; V gene: TRBV29-1; J gene: TRBJ1-5; D gene: NA; clone size: NA
CDR3 protein: CASSVDDPASGGPHEQFF; CDR3 DNA: TGTGCCAGCAGCGTAGATGATCCCGCTAGCGGGGGCCCGCATGAGCAGTTCTTC; V gene: TRBV9; J gene: TRBJ2-1; D gene: TRBD2; clone size: NA
CDR3 protein: CASSPGTAYGYTF; CDR3 DNA: TGTGCCAGCAGTCCCGGGACAGCATATGGCTACACCTTC; V gene: TRBV12-3/TRBV12-4; J gene: TRBJ1-2; D gene: TRBD1; clone size: few
CDR3 protein: CAWRVGLASPLHF; CDR3 DNA: TGTGCCTGGAGGGTTGGTCTGGCTTCACCCCTCCACTTT; V gene: TRBV30; J gene: TRBJ1-6; D gene: NA; clone size: few
CDR3 protein: CASSLTGGYGYTF; CDR3 DNA: TGTGCCAGCAGCTTGACCGGGGGATATGGCTACACCTTC; V gene: TRBV7-9; J gene: TRBJ1-2; D gene: NA; clone size: NA
CDR3 protein: CASSILSLAGGPHEQYF; CDR3 DNA: TGTGCCAGTAGTATATTGAGTCTAGCGGGAGGGCCCCACGAGCAGTACTTC; V gene: TRBV19; J gene: TRBJ2-7; D gene: TRBD2; clone size: NA
CDR3 protein: CASNPLQGDEKLFF; CDR3 DNA: TGTGCCAGTAACCCCCTCCAGGGTGACGAAAAACTGTTTTTT; V gene: TRBV19; J gene: TRBJ1-4; D gene: NA; clone size: few
CDR3 protein: CASSLLVNSISYNEQFF; CDR3 DNA: TGTGCCAGCAGCTTATTAGTGAACAGCATTTCCTACAATGAGCAGTTCTTC; V gene: TRBV11-2; J gene: TRBJ2-1; D gene: NA; clone size: NA
CDR3 protein: CASSSEAGGPPDTQYF; CDR3 DNA: TGTGCCAGCAGCTCTGAGGCGGGAGGGCCCCCAGATACGCAGTATTTT; V gene: TRBV11-3; J gene: TRBJ2-3; D gene: TRBD2; clone size: NA
CDR3 protein: CASSSLVYEQYF; CDR3 DNA: TGTGCCAGCAGCTCCCTAGTCTACGAGCAGTACTTC; V gene: TRBV7-9; J gene: TRBJ2-7; D gene: NA; clone size: NA
CDR3 protein: CASSQDGTEGSTEAFF; CDR3 DNA: TGTGCCAGCAGCCAAGATGGGACAGAAGGGTCCACTGAAGCCTTCTTT; V gene: TRBV4-2; J gene: TRBJ1-1; D gene: TRBD1; clone size: NA
CDR3 protein: CASSIAGRRAQYF; CDR3 DNA: TGTGCCAGTAGTATCGCCGGTCGGAGGGCCCAGTACTTC; V gene: TRBV19; J gene: TRBJ2-5; D gene: NA; clone size: NA